The entry that follows covers one T cell receptor beta chain sequence. What it binds is unknown. V was pared by 6 bases and J by 10 bases, with 10 bases between. The CDR3 is made up of 11 amino acids. The data derive from a study of blood T cells in healthy people across ages. Regarding the study as a whole: Reliance upon unsorted PBMCs precluded definitive naive versus antigen-experienced comparison. Among long-lived donors, naive CD4+ cells were more numerous and diversity higher than in aged donors.

Drawing of peripheral blood yielded ten milliliters from each donor. Through a sample-barcoded 5' primer and a J-beta primer mix, a second PCR was run for about 6 to 11 cycles. A 12-random-nucleotide template-switch adaptor tagged each cDNA molecule. TCRdb independently ran MiXCR on the 5' RACE reads; one entry per CDR3 protein. The sample lists approximately 900,000 distinct CDR3 sequences, roughly 48% seen once, with under 15% in the top ten. The clonotype comes from a man aged 25 to 45 in good health. Specimen: blood. V usage is TRBV12-3 or TRBV12-4 and J usage is TRBJ2-4; D uncertain. Here the CDR3 DNA reads TGTGCCAGCAGCTCCGGACGGATTCAGTACTTC. This gives the protein CASSSGRIQYF.